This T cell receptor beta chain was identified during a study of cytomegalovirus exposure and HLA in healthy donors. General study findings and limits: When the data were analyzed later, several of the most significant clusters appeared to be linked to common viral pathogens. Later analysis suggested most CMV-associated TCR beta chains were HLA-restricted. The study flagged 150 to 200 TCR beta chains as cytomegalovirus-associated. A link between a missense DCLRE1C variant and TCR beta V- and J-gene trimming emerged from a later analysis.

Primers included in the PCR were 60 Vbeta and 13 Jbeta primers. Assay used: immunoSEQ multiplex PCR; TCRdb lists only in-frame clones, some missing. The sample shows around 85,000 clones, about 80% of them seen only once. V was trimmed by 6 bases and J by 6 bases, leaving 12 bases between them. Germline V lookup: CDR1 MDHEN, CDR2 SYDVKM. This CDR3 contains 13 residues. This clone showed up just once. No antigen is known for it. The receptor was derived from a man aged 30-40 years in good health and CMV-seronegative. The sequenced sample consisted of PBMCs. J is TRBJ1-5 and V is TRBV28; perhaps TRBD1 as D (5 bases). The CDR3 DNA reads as TGTGCCAGCAGCCTGGGGGGATTTCAGCCCCAGCATTTT. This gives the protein CASSLGGFQPQHF.